A selection of T cell receptor beta chains follows, all from one sample in a study of blood T cell repertoires in COVID-19. The method was immunoSEQ multiplex PCR; TCRdb's version includes in-frame clones alone and lacks a portion of them. The sample lists around 300,000 clones, about 89% occurring once. Sequences were obtained from peripheral blood. These receptors all come from a man in his forties or fifties with acute or convalescent COVID-19. Both conserved end residues are part of each CDR3. A D gene is named only where the DNA matches it firmly. Clone size is stated in some rows and not others, as once, few, many or a class when expanded.

>.|TRBV19|.|TRBJ2-1
CASRHGQAYNEQFF
TGTGCCAGTAGGCATGGGCAGGCCTACAATGAGCAGTTCTTC
>.|TRBV7-8|.|TRBJ2-1
CASSPRGASNEQFF
TGTGCCAGCAGCCCCCGGGGGGCGAGCAATGAGCAGTTCTTC
>.|TRBV2|.|TRBJ2-2
CASSLRGTGELFF
TGTGCCAGCAGCCTCCGGGGCACCGGGGAGCTGTTTTTT
>.|TRBV19|.|TRBJ2-7
CASTPRGGMLDEQYF
TGTGCCAGTACACCCCGGGGAGGAATGTTGGACGAGCAGTACTTC
>.|TRBV5-6|TRBD1|TRBJ1-1
CASSYMRTGLNTEAFF
TGTGCCAGCAGCTATATGAGGACAGGGCTGAACACTGAAGCTTTCTTT
>.|TRBV2|.|TRBJ1-2
CASIPTGYGYTF
TGTGCCAGCATCCCGACGGGCTATGGCTACACCTTC
>once|TRBV9|.|TRBJ1-1
CASSVEAGTEAFF
TGTGCCAGCAGCGTAGAGGCGGGCACTGAAGCTTTCTTT
>.|TRBV11-3|TRBD1|TRBJ2-1
CASSLGYRGDEQFF
TGTGCCAGCAGCTTAGGTTACAGGGGAGATGAGCAGTTCTTC
>.|TRBV5-1|.|TRBJ2-3
CASSLVRGKTDTQYF
TGCGCCAGCAGCTTGGTCCGGGGGAAGACAGATACGCAGTATTTT
>.|TRBV3-1/TRBV3-2|TRBD1|TRBJ1-1
CASSHRTGNTEAFF
TGTGCCAGCAGCCACCGGACAGGGAACACTGAAGCTTTCTTT
>.|TRBV9|.|TRBJ1-5
CASSVASEGQPQHF
TGTGCCAGCAGCGTAGCGTCGGAGGGTCAGCCCCAGCATTTT
>.|TRBV5-1|.|TRBJ1-2
CASSFGGGDYGYTF
TGCGCCAGCAGCTTCGGAGGAGGGGACTATGGCTACACCTTC
>.|TRBV2|TRBD1|TRBJ1-3
CAGTGITGVGLRPGNTIYF
TGTGCCGGAACGGGAATTACAGGGGTAGGGTTACGCCCTGGAAACACCATATATTTT
>.|TRBV3-1/TRBV3-2|TRBD2|TRBJ2-1
CASSQVYAGLAGGLTYNEQFF
TGTGCCAGCAGCCAAGTCTACGCCGGACTAGCGGGGGGGCTCACCTACAATGAGCAGTTCTTC
>.|TRBV2|TRBD2|TRBJ2-3
CASSRGGTLDTQYF
TGTGCCAGCAGCCGGGGGGGAACCCTGGATACGCAGTATTTT
>once|TRBV24-1|TRBD1|TRBJ2-3
CATRGQGPGDTQYF
TGTGCCACCAGGGGACAGGGGCCGGGAGATACGCAGTATTTT
>.|TRBV7-7|.|TRBJ2-7
CASSLTPTTKQYF
TGTGCTAGCAGCTTAACCCCGACAACGAAGCAGTACTTC
>once|TRBV6-2/TRBV6-3|TRBD2|TRBJ2-3
CASSHWGGGAEDTQYF
TGTGCCAGCAGCCACTGGGGCGGGGGGGCGGAAGATACGCAGTATTTT
>.|TRBV7-2|.|TRBJ1-5
CASISGVGNQPQHF
TGTGCCAGCATTTCCGGGGTTGGCAATCAGCCCCAGCATTTT
>.|TRBV12-3/TRBV12-4|.|TRBJ1-4
CASSLGREKLFF
TGTGCCAGCAGTTTGGGGCGGGAAAAACTGTTTTTT
>.|TRBV19|.|TRBJ1-4
CASSIGTLEKLFF
TGTGCCAGTAGTATCGGGACATTGGAAAAACTGTTTTTT
>.|TRBV7-3|.|TRBJ2-1
CASSHPGDEQFF
TGTGCCAGCAGCCATCCAGGCGATGAGCAGTTCTTC
>.|TRBV5-1|.|TRBJ1-4
CASSFSANEKLFF
TGCGCCAGCAGCTTCTCCGCTAATGAAAAACTGTTTTTT
>.|TRBV6-1|.|TRBJ1-6
CASSEAGAAYNSPLHF
TGTGCCAGCAGTGAAGCGGGGGCTGCGTATAATTCACCCCTCCACTTT
>.|TRBV27|.|TRBJ2-7
CASGGTAQGEQYF
TGTGCCAGCGGGGGGACAGCCCAAGGCGAGCAGTACTTC
>.|TRBV5-6|TRBD1|TRBJ1-2
CASSLRQGSYGYTF
TGTGCCAGCAGCCTCAGACAGGGGTCCTATGGCTACACCTTC
>.|TRBV5-1|TRBD1|TRBJ1-4
CASSHTGGGEKLFF
TGCGCCAGCAGTCATACAGGGGGAGGTGAAAAACTGTTTTTT
>.|TRBV20-1|.|TRBJ2-7
CSASRWREQYF
TGCAGTGCTAGCCGCTGGAGGGAGCAGTACTTC
>.|TRBV4-1|.|TRBJ1-1
CASSQVHRNLNTEAFF
TGCGCCAGCAGCCAAGTCCACAGGAACTTGAACACTGAAGCTTTCTTT
>.|TRBV7-9|TRBD2|TRBJ2-2
CAGGLAGGPGTGELFF
TGTGCCGGCGGACTAGCGGGGGGGCCGGGCACCGGGGAGCTGTTTTTT
>many|TRBV5-6|.|TRBJ1-1
CASSWDGSEAFF
TGTGCCAGCAGCTGGGACGGGAGTGAAGCTTTCTTT
>.|TRBV5-4|TRBD1|TRBJ1-1
CAGVETGGMMMNTEAFF
TGTGCCGGGGTTGAGACAGGGGGGATGATGATGAACACTGAAGCTTTCTTT
>.|TRBV7-2|.|TRBJ1-2
CASSPANIQAYGYTF
TGTGCCAGCAGCCCGGCGAACATCCAGGCTTATGGCTACACCTTC
>.|TRBV18|.|TRBJ2-5
CASSPEVHGGETQYF
TGTGCCAGCTCACCAGAGGTCCACGGTGGAGAGACCCAGTACTTC
>.|TRBV3-1/TRBV3-2|.|TRBJ1-4
CASSPDRSLVTNEKLFF
TGTGCCAGCAGCCCCGACAGGTCATTAGTTACTAATGAAAAACTGTTTTTT